This T cell receptor beta chain was retrieved from a study of long-term antiretroviral therapy in people with HIV. Study context: Sampling started about a decade before the 2015 immediate-ART recommendation. Notes on the study in general: Clonal expansions arising prior to ART prevailed in the repertoire at every time point. ART adherence, viral resistance and therapy changes were undocumented.

Points on this clone: Its antigen is not known.

Among participants with HIV, every one received treatment in the United States. The assay, immunoSEQ v3.0, was run at survey level. TCRdb keeps only in-frame clones here, not all; method: immunoSEQ multiplex PCR. The sample consists of around 29,000 clones, 75% to 85% of them appearing once. CDR1 and CDR2 from the germline V gene are LNHNV and YYDKDF (reference sequence). V dropped 0 bases and J dropped 8 bases, with 14 bases sitting between them. The CDR3 loop spans 16 amino acids. The sequencing used unsorted PBMCs, collected 0.3 years after starting antiretroviral therapy. The receptor's source is a man aged 40-55 years with HIV. This rearrangement joins TRBV15 to TRBJ1-6; no firm D call. The CDR3 region has the DNA TGTGCCACCAGCAGAGATAAAACTCAGAGGCATTCACCCCTCCACTTT. Translated: CATSRDKTQRHSPLHF.